This T cell receptor (beta chain) was observed in a study of PD-1 blockade in classical Hodgkin lymphoma. Study observations and caveats: Complete responders started with a diversity level that resembled newly diagnosed patients at baseline. At C4D1, TCR diversity had climbed significantly for CD4+ cells, though not for CD8+ cells. A reduction in baseline TCR diversity was reportedly seen in newly diagnosed patients relative to healthy donors.

Of note for this clone: Its antigen is as yet unknown.

Each of the patients experienced relapse following autologous stem cell transplantation, and their brentuximab vedotin exposure differed. Here immunoSEQ multiplex PCR was the method, and the copy in TCRdb shows in-frame clones only, minus some. The sample consists of about 40,000 clones, about nine tenths of them appearing once. The CDR3 consists of 17 residues. The V and J ends lost 0 bases and 6 bases, in that order; junction bases with no gene match: 4. In germline, CDR1 is SEHNR, CDR2 FQNEAQ (reference sequence). The sequence came from a human donor with classical Hodgkin lymphoma. The sequencing used peripheral blood mononuclear cells (PBMCs), collected at baseline. This chain uses TRBV7-9 with TRBJ2-1, with 14 bases aligning to TRBD2. The CDR3 DNA follows: TGTGCCAGCAGCTTAGCGACTAGCGGGAGGGCCGGCAATGAGCAGTTCTTC. This gives the protein CASSLATSGRAGNEQFF.